The sequence of this T cell receptor beta chain was determined in a study of Graves' ophthalmopathy and Graves' hyperthyroidism. This clonotype was seen many times. The V end was cut by 5 bases, the J end by 3 bases, with 14 bases between. CDR3 size: 14 residues. Germline CDR1 and CDR2: SEHNR and FQNEAQ (reference sequence). Amplified material comprised TCR beta CDR3 regions derived from RNA transcripts. Amplification began with first-round RT-PCR using HTBI primers, then second-round multiplex PCR was performed. TCRdb re-called the multiplex PCR reads with MiXCR, one entry per CDR3 protein. The profile shows 500,000 to 700,000 distinct CDR3 sequences, just under 40% of them singletons.

Sequenced: peripheral blood or thyroid tissue (not recorded which). The clonotype was recovered from an adult man with Graves' hyperthyroidism. The chain is built from TRBV7-9 and TRBJ2-7; D perhaps matches TRBD2 (6 bases). CDR3 residues: CASSPTAGNYEQYF. CDR3 bases: TGTGCCAGCAGCCCCACCGCGGGGAACTACGAGCAGTACTTC. Drawing the rest from reference TRBV7-9 and TRBJ2-7, the complete variable domain is DTGVSQNPRHKITKRGQNVTFRCDPISEHNRLYWYRQTLGQGPEFLTYFQNEAQLEKSRLLSDRFSAERPKGSFSTLEIQRTEQGDSAMYLCASSPTAGNYEQYFGPGTRLTVT.